Shown below are 5 T cell receptor beta chains from a single sample sequenced in a study of cytomegalovirus exposure and HLA in healthy donors. The PCR contained 60 Vbeta and 13 Jbeta primers. Produced via immunoSEQ multiplex PCR; TCRdb's table is partial and in-frame only. The sample includes fewer than 120,000 clones, 70% to 85% seen only once; the top ten take about 6.6%. The sequenced sample consisted of PBMCs. The receptors here all came from a young man in good health and CMV-seropositive.

The J gene is TRBJ2-6, the V gene TRBV5-1; 8 bases align to TRBD2. Germline CDR1 SGHRS, CDR2 YFSETQ. This CDR3 contains 20 residues. The ends lost 0 bases at V and 2 bases at J; junction bases unmatched: 13. CDR3 in amino acids: CASSLVAQRGYQTGANVLTF. CDR3 nucleotides: TGCGCCAGCAGCTTGGTGGCCCAGCGGGGGTATCAAACTGGGGCCAACGTCCTGACTTTC. Complete variable domain (other parts from reference TRBV5-1 and TRBJ2-6): KAGVTQTPRYLIKTRGQQVTLSCSPISGHRSVSWYQQTPGQGLQFLFEYFSETQRNKGNFPGRFSGRQFSNSRSEMNVSTLELGDSALYLCASSLVAQRGYQTGANVLTFGAGSRLTVL.

The gene calls are TRBV7-9 and TRBJ1-1; D remains ambiguous. The germline V and J ends were trimmed by 5 bases and 10 bases, with 14 bases remaining between them. The CDR3 sequence is 12 residues long. CDR1 is SEHNR, CDR2 FQNEAQ, per germline (reference sequence). The CDR3 bases are TGTGCCAGCAGCCCAAACCGGGATAGAGCTTTCTTT. Translating gives CASSPNRDRAFF. Complete variable domain (other parts from reference TRBV7-9 and TRBJ1-1): DTGVSQNPRHKITKRGQNVTFRCDPISEHNRLYWYRQTLGQGPEFLTYFQNEAQLEKSRLLSDRFSAERPKGSFSTLEIQRTEQGDSAMYLCASSPNRDRAFFGQGTRLTVV.

The chain is built from TRBV4-1 and TRBJ1-3; the D gene is possibly TRBD1 (6 bases). V was cut by 4 bases and J by 0 bases, with 13 bases left in between. The CDR3 spans 16 residues. Germline CDR1 and CDR2: MGHRA and YSYEKL. Here the CDR3 reads CASSPGTLYSGNTIYF. CDR3 nucleotides: TGCGCCAGCAGCCCCGGGACATTATACTCTGGAAACACCATATATTTT.

Written as DNA, the CDR3 is TGTGCCAGCAGCTTGGACGGACATCGCACAGATACGCAGTATTTT. It codes for CASSLDGHRTDTQYF. This chain connects TRBV5-8 to TRBJ2-3, with D perhaps matching TRBD1 (5 bases). Germline CDR1 reads SGHTS; CDR2 reads YDEGEE. V lost 0 bases and J 1 base, leaving 9 bases between the germline ends. The CDR3 loop spans 15 amino acids.

The chain uses TRBV19 and TRBJ1-1, with a tentative D call TRBD1 (5 bases). Germline CDR1 reads LNHDA; CDR2 reads SQIVND (reference sequence). V lost 3 bases and J lost 4, with 15 bases in between. This CDR3 has 15 residues. CDR3 DNA: TGTGCCAGTAGTATGAACGGTTTCGGGGGCACTGAAGCTTTCTTT. Translating it yields CASSMNGFGGTEAFF.